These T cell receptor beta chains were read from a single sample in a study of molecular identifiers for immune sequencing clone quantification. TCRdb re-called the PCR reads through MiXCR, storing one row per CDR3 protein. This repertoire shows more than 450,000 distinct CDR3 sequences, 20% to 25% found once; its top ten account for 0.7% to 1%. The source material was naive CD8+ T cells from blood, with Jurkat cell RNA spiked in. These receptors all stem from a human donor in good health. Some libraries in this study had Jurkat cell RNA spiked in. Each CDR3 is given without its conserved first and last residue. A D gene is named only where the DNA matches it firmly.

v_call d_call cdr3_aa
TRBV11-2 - ASSLDNVNTEAF
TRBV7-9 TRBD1 ASSGATGGSDTQY
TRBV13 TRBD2 ASSHRIRGGYTGELF
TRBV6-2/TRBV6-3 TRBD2 ASSYPNPSGSDYNEQF
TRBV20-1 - SASVAAEAF
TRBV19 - ASSMNTGTDTQY
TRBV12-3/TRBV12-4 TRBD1 ASSSWTGLAGELF
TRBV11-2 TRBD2 ASSLQRESYNEQF
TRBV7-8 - ASSLVGRDYEQY
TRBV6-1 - ASNRERSYNSPLH
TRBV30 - AWSATPQPYNEQF
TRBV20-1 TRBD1 SATHRDRMLEQY
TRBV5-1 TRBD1 ASSLDPGGSSYNSPLH
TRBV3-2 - ASSQEYPSSGELL
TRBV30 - AWSVGSGYGYT
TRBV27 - ASSPDPGTYEQY
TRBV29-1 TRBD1 SALIQGAGELF
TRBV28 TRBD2 ASSSGTSGTYEQF
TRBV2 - ASSESAPGVNTEAF
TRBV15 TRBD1 ATSRERTGVKIQH